A single T cell receptor beta chain is shown here with its context. Its antigen is unknown. The sample is drawn from a study of shared clonotypes between healthy human individuals. CDR3 size: 17 residues. CDR1 is SGHNT, CDR2 YYREEE, per germline (reference sequence). V dropped 4 bases and J dropped 0 bases, with 20 bases sitting between them. Overall study results and limits: Donor clonotype sharing was expected to depend on sequencing depth.

The assay was run at deep level. Several immunoSEQ plates received, in even portions, the genomic DNA of each subset. Each unsorted PBMC replicate got 300 ng genomic DNA, tens of thousands of genomes. Repertoires were generated with immunoSEQ multiplex PCR, while TCRdb's copy carries only in-frame clones and drops some. The sample records 450,000 to 600,000 clones, 70% to 85% being singletons. The chain joins TRBV5-4 to TRBJ2-7; either TRBD1 or TRBD2 may fit D (5 bases each). This clonotype originated in a woman aged 40 to 50 in good health. Some clones in this sample may be carry-over from other donors' samples. Input material: PBMCs. The CDR3: CASSPGGTGTSSYEQYF. The CDR3 DNA follows: TGTGCCAGCAGCCCCGGAGGCACAGGAACGAGCTCCTACGAGCAGTACTTC.